This T cell receptor beta chain was captured by sequencing in a study of T cells in Graves' hyperthyroidism and ophthalmopathy. Across the whole study: Specimen type is peripheral blood, collected at initial diagnosis prior to any treatment.

Regions amplified from RNA transcripts were the TCR beta CDR3 regions. The TCR CDR3 was amplified in a first-round RT-PCR using the HTBI primer set. TCRdb reprocessed the multiplex PCR reads with MiXCR, giving one entry per CDR3 protein. This sample has about 690,000 distinct CDR3 sequences, with approximately 15% found just once. The CDR3 spans 14 residues. From germline, CDR1 is ENHRY and CDR2 SYGVKD. Trimming stripped 6 bases from V and 1 base from J, with 12 bases between. Ten or more counts support this clonotype. Sample: blood. The clonotype comes from a man aged 50 to 59 with Graves' hyperthyroidism. The chain employs TRBV10-3 and TRBJ1-1, with D perhaps matching TRBD1 (5 bases). The CDR3 is CAIRQAGGNTEAFF. The CDR3 region has the DNA TGTGCCATCAGGCAAGCTGGGGGGAACACTGAAGCTTTCTTT.